This section outlines one T cell receptor beta chain sequence together with its context. In its sample, this clone was seen once. It lacks a known antigen. Base qualities are not at hand, and no much larger clone is one base apart. Trimming takes 5 bases off V and 9 bases off J; junction bases not matched to a gene: 11. CDR1 LNHDA and CDR2 SQIVND are derived from the germline V gene (reference sequence). Spanning cysteine to phenylalanine, the CDR3 consists of 16 amino acids. The CDR3 DNA has 48 bases and is translated from base 1. Libraries were prepared through the immunoSEQ multiplex PCR assay. Deep sequencing of rearranged TCR beta loci, alongside multiparametric flow cytometry, was used to profile T cell repertoires. Drawn from immuneACCESS, this table holds only the in-frame rearrangements with V and J called that TCRdb kept. Clones are partly lost; checked studies trace under half to an unresolved V gene and leave the rest unexplained. Counted in this sample were 22,000 or so clones; 80% to 95% of them appeared once. Around 10% of the sample goes to the ten largest clones.

The data stem from a study of lymphopenia after photon versus proton radiotherapy (dated by TCRdb to about 2019). About the full investigation: The immunological effects of photon versus proton radiation therapy were compared in patients with gastrointestinal tumors who developed high-grade lymphopenia. A cohort of some 19 patients with gastrointestinal tumors who received either photon or proton therapy and subsequently developed lymphopenia was included. The goal of the study was to characterize the differences between the two radiation modalities in how they affect the immune system. On the study overall, not on this receptor specifically: Among patients across the cohort who died, overall survival time showed an inverse correlation with a larger post-nadir drop in TCR diversity. After the lymphocyte count nadir, oligoclonal expansion, especially of CD8+ Temra cells, was observed in photon-treated repertoires, and the drop in diversity was driven by this expansion. Relative stability during treatment was observed in proton-treated patients, whereas loss of naive T cells and TCR diversity and gain of effector/memory populations were observed in photon-treated patients. The survival association was assessed only in patients who died, and the authors presented better survival with proton therapy as a possibility rather than a demonstrated result.

The source is a woman between 70 and 85 years old with pancreatic cancer. Some clones in this sample may be carry-over from other donors' samples. The sequencing used peripheral blood, collected from a patient treated with proton-based radiotherapy. Rearrangement joined TRBV19 to TRBJ2-7, and 15 junctional nucleotides match TRBD2. The bases read TGTGCCAGTAGTTCAGGGATGGGACTAGCGGGAGGAGTGCAGTACTTC. Translated, it gives CASSSGMGLAGGVQYF.